The T cell receptor (beta chain) described here comes from a study of blood T cell repertoires in COVID-19. The overall study: The cDNA or gDNA used as material had been derived from T cells, B-cell-depleted T cells, or PBMCs.

The CDR3 runs to 15 residues. Sequenced by immunoSEQ multiplex PCR; TCRdb stores in-frame clones only, minus some. The data hold 70,000 or so clones, with about 86% observed a single time. The specimen was peripheral blood. The chain links TRBV21-1 to TRBJ2-7; the D call TRBD2 from the table was never checked on the DNA. TRBV21-1 is recorded as a pseudogene. The clonotype was recovered from a man aged 65 to 79 with active COVID-19. CDR3 region: CASSPRGDTPSEQYF. CDR3 sequence (DNA): TGTGCCAGCAGCCCCCGCGGCGATACCCCTAGTGAGCAGTACTTC.